Detailed here is one T cell receptor beta chain. No cognate antigen has been identified for it. Per-base qualities were not stored, and no clone one base away is much larger. These data belong to a study of T cell responses to AZD1222 COVID-19 vaccine (dated by TCRdb to about 2021). About the study as a whole: AZD1222 recipients whose second dose came at about 4 weeks and those whose second dose came at about 12 weeks were combined into one group, since spike-specific TCR depth and breadth did not differ between the two schedules. TCR sequencing covered approximately 230 trial participants: 200 to 220 given two doses of AZD1222 and 26 given two doses of MenACWY control vaccine. Trial participants were enrolled into age subgroups of 18-55, 56-69 and 70-plus years, which contained 148, 28 and 57 TCR-sequenced participants, respectively. The paper's findings and limits, for the study overall: The 56-69-year group was small, and its depth increase did not reach significance, likely because of low power. Participants were mostly white British, with more females than males. The authors suggested clonal diversity may have been underestimated. After two AZD1222 doses, both the breadth and the depth of spike-specific TCRs were significantly higher than at day 0 and than in MenACWY recipients. The whole spike protein was spanned by vaccine-associated CD4 TCRs, and dominant responses were seen in regions 160-218 and 743-854. Reportedly, close to half of the unique spike-specific TCRs recognized epitopes lying outside the regions that are mutated in the B.1.351 and B.1.1.7 variants. Conclusions about previously exposed vaccinees were limited because only six AZD1222 recipients were SARS-CoV-2 seropositive at baseline. Because no day 14 peak-response samples were available, repertoires were characterized only after the peak T cell response.

The CDR3 regions of human TCRbeta chains were subjected to immunosequencing. Per the source publication's procedure: Repertoire TCRs were matched against a reference library of SARS-CoV-2-specific TCRs generated with the MIRA antigen-specificity platform. Breadth meant the fraction of unique TCRs that were SARS-CoV-2-associated, whereas depth meant the fraction of total T cells that were SARS-CoV-2-associated. Using the MIRA data, each spike-specific TCR was mapped to the spike region that the TCR reacts to and placed in a CD4 or CD8 class. Log10-transformed breadth and depth values were compared by one-way ANOVA with Sidak's multiple comparisons tests. TCRdb's version of the immuneACCESS table is confined to in-frame rearrangements and falls short of the full clone set. An unresolved V gene accounts for under half of the shortfall where checked; the remainder is of unknown origin. V and J calls and clone size are those listed in that table; D and trimming were worked out from the DNA. Present in this sample are 82,000 or so clones, 85% to 95% of which were seen just once. The ten largest clones take up around 5.2% of the sample.

In the paper's terms, the time point label means: baseline before first vaccination. Vaccinee samples came from UK trials COV001 and COV002, including a single-blind randomized controlled phase 2/3 trial of AZD1222 (ChAdOx1 nCoV-19) in healthy adults. Trial participant PBMC samples were collected at day 0 and day 28 after the second dose for TCRbeta chain sequencing. From V the trimming removes 7 bases and from J it removes 0 bases, while the gene matches leave 5 bases of the junction unaccounted for. The cysteine opens and the phenylalanine closes a CDR3 of 15 amino acids. Kept here is only the CDR3 DNA, which spans 45 bases and is read in frame from base 1. Per the germline V gene (reference sequence), LNHDA is the CDR1 and SQIVND is the CDR2.

The rearranged segments are TRBV19 and TRBJ1-4; TRBD1 lines up with 7 middle nucleotides. The material was peripheral blood, obtained on day 0 of AZD1222 vaccination. The clonotype was recovered from an adult in good health. The encoded CDR3 is CASIDRASTNEKLFF. The DNA sequence is TGTGCCAGTATCGACAGGGCTTCAACTAATGAAAAACTGTTTTTT.